These 30 T cell receptor beta chains originate from one sample sequenced in a study of blood T cell repertoires in COVID-19. Libraries were prepared by immunoSEQ multiplex PCR; TCRdb keeps only in-frame clonotypes and omits some of them. Of roughly 90,000 clones in the sample, 80% were seen once. The source material was peripheral blood. The receptors were gathered from a human donor in a cohort sampled during active COVID-19.

The J gene is TRBJ1-4, the V gene TRBV2; D possibly corresponds to TRBD1 (5 bases). The ends were cut back, 6 bases at V and 7 bases at J, with 18 bases in the middle. The CDR3 contains 15 residues. Germline CDR1 and CDR2: SNHLY and FYNNEI. CDR3 in amino acids: CASREGLRGGEKLFF. The CDR3 nucleotides are TGTGCCAGCAGGGAGGGACTTCGGGGTGGTGAAAAACTGTTTTTT.

This clone is a singleton in its sample. The chain recombines TRBV19 with TRBJ1-2, with 8 bases fitting TRBD1. In germline, CDR1 is LNHDA, CDR2 SQIVND (reference sequence). Trimming at V came to 6 bases and at J to 6 bases, leaving 9 bases not matched to a gene. The length of the CDR3 is 14 residues. The CDR3, as DNA: TGTGCCAGTAGAGTGTCCGCAGGGGGCGATGGCTACACCTTC. Translation: CASRVSAGGDGYTF. Supplemented by reference TRBV19 and TRBJ1-2, the full variable domain reads DGGITQSPKYLFRKEGQNVTLSCEQNLNHDAMYWYRQDPGQGLRLIYYSQIVNDFQKGDIAEGYSVSREKKESFPLTVTSAQKNPTAFYLCASRVSAGGDGYTFGSGTRLTVV.

The chain has TRBV7-8 and TRBJ2-1; 13 nucleotides align to TRBD2. Trimming at V came to 5 bases and at J to 6 bases, leaving 10 bases not matched to a gene. The CDR3 totals 17 residues. Germline V gene sequence: CDR1 SGHVS, CDR2 FQNEAQ. The CDR3 reads CASSPPGLAGVGNEQFF. In nucleotides, the CDR3 is TGTGCCAGCAGCCCCCCCGGACTAGCGGGAGTAGGCAATGAGCAGTTCTTC.

The chain carries TRBV19 and TRBJ1-1, with 7 bases aligning to TRBD1. This CDR3 comprises 15 residues. CDR1 LNHDA and CDR2 SQIVND come from the germline V gene (reference sequence). The trim removed 6 bases at V and 1 base at J, leaving 8 bases unmatched. The CDR3 coding sequence is TGTGCCAGTAGACTAGGGGACAGCCCGAACACTGAAGCTTTCTTT. Its translation is CASRLGDSPNTEAFF. The whole variable domain, filled in from reference TRBV19 and TRBJ1-1, reads DGGITQSPKYLFRKEGQNVTLSCEQNLNHDAMYWYRQDPGQGLRLIYYSQIVNDFQKGDIAEGYSVSREKKESFPLTVTSAQKNPTAFYLCASRLGDSPNTEAFFGQGTRLTVV.

A few counts support this clone. The chain combines TRBV5-1 with TRBJ2-2, with TRBD1 matching over 8 bases. The CDR3 is made up of 17 amino acids. J gave up 7 bases and V 0 bases, and 11 bases lay outside the gene matches. Per germline, CDR1 SGHRS and CDR2 YFSETQ. The CDR3 DNA follows: TGCGCCAGCAGCTTGGGGAGCAGGACAGGGTCTGGCGGGGAGCTGTTTTTT. This translates into CASSLGSRTGSGGELFF.

This clone was seen a few times. The gene calls are TRBV28 and TRBJ1-4; D unresolved. Germline-derived CDR1 and CDR2 are MDHEN and SYDVKM. The ends were cut back, 4 bases at V and 0 bases at J, with 15 bases in the middle. CDR3 length: 17 residues. The CDR3 bases are TGTGCCAGCAGTTCCCGACTGACGGGAACAACTAATGAAAAACTGTTTTTT. As protein: CASSSRLTGTTNEKLFF.

Only a few counts were recorded for this clone. The chain couples TRBV3-1 (or the pseudogene TRBV3-2) to TRBJ1-4, with D unresolved. The V end lost 3 bases, the J end lost 0 bases, and 11 bases lay between the germline ends. The CDR3 consists of 16 residues. Germline CDR1 is LGHDT and CDR2 is YNNKEL (reference sequence). The CDR3: CASSQVGFATNEKLFF. CDR3 DNA: TGTGCCAGCAGCCAGGTCGGGTTTGCAACTAATGAAAAACTGTTTTTT.

The chain employs TRBV5-4 and TRBJ1-6; TRBD1 might be the D (5 bases). This CDR3 is 13 amino acids long. V shed 3 bases and J shed 14 bases, with 15 bases lying between them. Germline loops: CDR1 SGHNT, CDR2 YYREEE (reference sequence). This CDR3 reads CASSSETGGALHF. Written as DNA, the CDR3 is TGTGCCAGCAGCTCCGAAACAGGTGGGGCCCTCCACTTT.

The genes are TRBV19 and TRBJ2-7, with TRBD2 matching over 8 bases. Unmatched junction bases numbered 12, after V lost 1 base and J lost 1 base. CDR1 and CDR2 from the germline V gene are LNHDA and SQIVND (reference sequence). The CDR3 is made up of 18 amino acids. The CDR3 sequence is CASSIAASGGFGSYEQYF. The CDR3 DNA is TGTGCCAGTAGTATAGCCGCGAGCGGGGGTTTTGGATCCTACGAGCAGTACTTC.

This rearrangement joins TRBV9 to TRBJ1-5, with TRBD1 as a possible D gene (5 bases). This CDR3 contains 15 residues. Germline CDR1 reads SGDLS; CDR2 reads YYNGEE. The ends were cut back, 4 bases at V and 0 bases at J, with 11 bases in the middle. The CDR3 loop is CASSPTGYSNQPQHF. The CDR3 bases are TGTGCCAGCAGCCCAACAGGATATAGCAATCAGCCCCAGCATTTT.

The chain recombines TRBV2 with TRBJ2-2, with D possibly matching TRBD1 (6 bases). CDR3 length: 16 amino acids. Germline CDR1 and CDR2: SNHLY and FYNNEI. V was cut by 5 bases and J by 6 bases, with 19 bases left in between. CDR3 coding DNA: TGTGCCAGCAGTTTCGCCCGCACAGGGTCTGCCGGGGAGCTGTTTTTT. Translation: CASSFARTGSAGELFF.

The chain couples TRBV3-1 (or the pseudogene TRBV3-2) to TRBJ1-6; possibly TRBD1 for D (5 bases). Germline V lookup: CDR1 LGHDT, CDR2 YNNKEL (reference sequence). The germline V and J ends were trimmed by 3 bases and 9 bases, with 9 bases remaining between them. The CDR3 consists of 13 residues. CDR3 protein: CASSQIDSSPLHF. CDR3 sequence (DNA): TGTGCCAGCAGCCAGATAGACAGTTCACCCCTCCACTTT.

This clone was observed a few times. The chain is built from TRBV6-5 and TRBJ1-1; the D is unclear. The CDR3 covers 13 residues. Germline lookup yields CDR1 MNHEY and CDR2 SVGAGI. Trimming left V 2 bases short and J 5 bases short, with 9 bases between. The CDR3: CASSYDTGTEAFF. For the CDR3, the DNA is TGTGCCAGCAGTTACGATACGGGGACTGAAGCTTTCTTT.

The chain carries TRBV6-1 and TRBJ1-3, with D tentatively TRBD1 (5 bases). V gave up 2 bases and J gave up 4 bases, with 12 bases separating them. This CDR3 comprises 15 residues. CDR1 MNHNS and CDR2 SASEGT come from the germline V gene. The CDR3 loop reads CASSEPRARGNTIYF. CDR3 nucleotide sequence: TGTGCCAGCAGTGAACCCAGGGCGAGAGGAAACACCATATATTTT.

This sequence joins TRBV5-8 and TRBJ1-1; D gene ambiguous. The CDR3 extends over 12 amino acids. Germline V gives CDR1 SGHTS, CDR2 YDEGEE. Trimming took 8 bases from V and 2 from J, leaving 10 bases between them. CDR3 nucleotides: TGTGCCAGAGAGGCGGGAAACACTGAAGCTTTCTTT. Translating gives CAREAGNTEAFF. The full variable domain, in which reference TRBV5-8 and TRBJ1-1 provide the parts outside the CDR3, is EAGVTQSPTHLIKTRGQQATLRCSPISGHTSVYWYQQALGLGLQFLLWYDEGEERNRGNFPPRFSGRQFPNYSSELNVNALELEDSALYLCAREAGNTEAFFGQGTRLTVV.

The CDR3 sequence is CASSLPGQGARLFF. The CDR3 DNA is TGTGCCAGCAGCTTACCGGGACAGGGGGCAAGACTGTTTTTT. The V call is TRBV7-9, the J call TRBJ1-4, with TRBD1 matching over 12 bases. The CDR3 sequence is 14 residues long. Germline CDR1 and CDR2: SEHNR and FQNEAQ (reference sequence). J was trimmed by 13 bases and V by 2 bases; bases with no gene match: 5.

The chain carries TRBV5-1 and TRBJ2-5, with TRBD2 matching 7 bases. Germline V gene lookup returns CDR1 SGHRS and CDR2 YFSETQ. V shed 4 bases, J shed 7 bases, and the junction held 7 bases outside the gene matches. The length of the CDR3 is 13 residues. CDR3 in amino acids: CASSRQRDATQYF. CDR3 sequence (DNA): TGCGCCAGCAGCCGCCAGCGGGATGCGACCCAGTACTTC.

The J gene is TRBJ1-1, the V gene TRBV4-1; D possibly corresponds to TRBD1 (5 bases). Germline lookup yields CDR1 MGHRA and CDR2 YSYEKL. Trimming stripped 4 bases from V and 11 bases from J, with 17 bases between. The CDR3 consists of 13 residues. The CDR3 spells CASSRQGRGGAFF. The CDR3 region has the DNA TGCGCCAGCAGCCGTCAGGGTCGGGGAGGTGCTTTCTTT.

The chain recombines TRBV30 with TRBJ2-6; D unclear. Germline V CDR1 and CDR2: GTSNPN, SVGIG (reference sequence). The CDR3 spans 13 residues. V lost 3 bases, J lost 2 bases, and 5 bases lay in between. As DNA, the CDR3 is TGTGCCTGGAGCCGTCCTGGGGCCAACGTCCTGACTTTC. This encodes CAWSRPGANVLTF.

This chain links TRBV3-1 (or the pseudogene TRBV3-2) with TRBJ2-3, with D possibly being TRBD1 (5 bases). Trimming took off 0 bases at V and 2 bases at J, with 9 bases between the two ends. Germline V CDR1 and CDR2: LGHDT, YNNKEL (reference sequence). CDR3 length equals 15 residues. CDR3 region: CASSQDLTVTDTQYF. The DNA for the CDR3 is TGTGCCAGCAGCCAAGATCTGACAGTCACAGATACGCAGTATTTT.

The CDR3 nucleotides read TGCGCCAGCAGCGGCTTAGGGGGCGCCGGTGGAAACACCATATATTTT. Amino acid sequence: CASSGLGGAGGNTIYF. The chain joins TRBV5-1 to TRBJ1-3; 7 bases map to TRBD1. The junction had 10 bases not matched to a gene; V was cut back by 4 bases and J by 3 bases. The CDR3 contains 16 residues. Per germline, CDR1 SGHRS and CDR2 YFSETQ.

This clone turned up a few times. The chain uses TRBV19 and TRBJ2-2; 11 bases are a match to TRBD2. In germline, CDR1 is LNHDA, CDR2 SQIVND (reference sequence). With V trimmed by 5 bases and J by 3 bases, 8 bases remained unmatched. The CDR3 runs to 17 residues. The CDR3 bases are TGTGCCAGTAGTCCCCGTGCACTAGCGGGGGACACCGGGGAGCTGTTTTTT. It specifies CASSPRALAGDTGELFF.

In this sample, this clone turned up many times. The chain carries TRBV18 and TRBJ1-1; maybe TRBD1 (6 bases). V gave up 3 bases and J gave up 1 base, with 9 bases separating them. The CDR3 length is 14 residues. The germline gives CDR1 KGHSH, CDR2 LQKENI. CDR3: CASSPQGSNTEAFF. DNA of the CDR3: TGTGCCAGCTCACCTCAGGGGTCGAACACTGAAGCTTTCTTT.

This clone came up a few times. The rearrangement joins TRBV10-3 to TRBJ1-3, with 7 positions matching TRBD1. The CDR3 is 16 residues long. V shed 7 bases and J 0 bases; nucleotides not matched to a gene: 9. Germline assignment: CDR1 ENHRY and CDR2 SYGVKD. The CDR3: CAIKGQARSSGNTIYF. The CDR3 DNA sequence: TGTGCCATCAAAGGACAGGCTCGGAGCTCTGGAAACACCATATATTTT.

CDR3 amino acids: CASSLVRNTEAFF. Here the CDR3 DNA reads TGTGCCAGCAGCTTAGTCAGGAACACTGAAGCTTTCTTT. The chain carries TRBV7-8 and TRBJ1-1; D is ambiguous. V was trimmed by 1 base and J by 1 base, leaving 4 bases between them. CDR1 is SGHVS and CDR2 is FQNEAQ in the germline V gene. The CDR3 is made up of 13 amino acids. Full variable domain (outside the CDR3, taken from reference TRBV7-8 and TRBJ1-1): GAGVSQSPRYKVAKRGQDVALRCDPISGHVSLFWYQQALGQGPEFLTYFQNEAQLDKSGLPSDRFFAERPEGSVSTLKIQRTQQEDSAVYLCASSLVRNTEAFFGQGTRLTVV.

This clone was seen only once. The chain joins TRBV28 to TRBJ1-2; D is uncertain. This CDR3 spans 14 amino acids. V lost 3 bases, J lost 0 bases, and 8 bases lay in between. CDR1 MDHEN and CDR2 SYDVKM come from the germline V gene. The DNA of the CDR3 is TGTGCCAGCAGTTTGCAGGTCCCTAACTATGGCTACACCTTC. The encoded protein is CASSLQVPNYGYTF.

This chain uses TRBV7-3 with TRBJ1-1; D not certain. The CDR3 spans 13 residues. Per the germline V gene, CDR1 is SGHTA and CDR2 is FQGTGA. V lost 5 bases and J lost 1, with 8 bases in between. CDR3 protein: CASSPTTNTEAFF. CDR3 nucleotides: TGTGCCAGCAGCCCGACAACGAACACTGAAGCTTTCTTT.

This clone was observed a few times. The chain combines TRBV7-8 with TRBJ2-6; 8 positions match TRBD1. CDR1 is SGHVS and CDR2 is FQNEAQ in the germline V gene. This CDR3 has 17 amino acids. V was clipped by 5 bases and J by 2 bases; unmatched bases: 8. In DNA form, the CDR3 reads TGTGCCAGCAGCCCGGACAGGGTCTATGCTGGGGCCAACGTCCTGACTTTC. Amino acid sequence: CASSPDRVYAGANVLTF.

V gene TRBV2 combines with J gene TRBJ2-6; possibly TRBD2 for D (5 bases). The CDR3 extends over 13 amino acids. Germline V gene data show CDR1 as SNHLY and CDR2 as FYNNEI. Trimming pared 9 bases from V and 0 bases from J, leaving 6 bases between. This CDR3 reads CASEGSGANVLTF. The CDR3 DNA sequence: TGTGCCAGTGAGGGCTCTGGGGCCAACGTCCTGACTTTC.

The chain combines TRBV6-1 with TRBJ2-4; maybe TRBD2 (6 bases). The V and J ends lost 4 bases and 0 bases respectively, with 13 bases between them. The CDR3 is 16 amino acids. Germline V CDR1 and CDR2: MNHNS, SASEGT. The CDR3, as DNA: TGTGCCAGCAGTGGCGGAGCGGGCCTAGCCAAAAACATTCAGTACTTC. Translated, it gives CASSGGAGLAKNIQYF.